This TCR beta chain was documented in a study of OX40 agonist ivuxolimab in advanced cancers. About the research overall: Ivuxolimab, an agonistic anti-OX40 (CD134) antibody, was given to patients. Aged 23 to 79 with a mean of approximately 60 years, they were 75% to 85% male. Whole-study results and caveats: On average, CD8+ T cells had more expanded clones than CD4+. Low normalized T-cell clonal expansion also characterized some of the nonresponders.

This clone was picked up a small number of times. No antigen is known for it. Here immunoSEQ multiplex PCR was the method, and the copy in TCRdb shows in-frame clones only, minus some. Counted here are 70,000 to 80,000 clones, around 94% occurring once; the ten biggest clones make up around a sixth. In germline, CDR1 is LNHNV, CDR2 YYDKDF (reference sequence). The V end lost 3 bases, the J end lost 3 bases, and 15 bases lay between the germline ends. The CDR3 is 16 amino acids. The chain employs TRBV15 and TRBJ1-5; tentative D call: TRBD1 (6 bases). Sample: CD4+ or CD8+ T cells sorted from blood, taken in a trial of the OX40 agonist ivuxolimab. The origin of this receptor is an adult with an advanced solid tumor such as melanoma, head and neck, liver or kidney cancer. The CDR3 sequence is CATSRRHRADNQPQHF. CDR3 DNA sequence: TGTGCCACCAGCAGGAGGCACAGGGCGGACAATCAGCCCCAGCATTTT. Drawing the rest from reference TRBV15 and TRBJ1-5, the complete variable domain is DAMVIQNPRYQVTQFGKPVTLSCSQTLNHNVMYWYQQKSSQAPKLLFHYYDKDFNNEADTPDNFQSRRPNTSFCFLDIRSPGLGDTAMYLCATSRRHRADNQPQHFGDGTRLSIL.